This T cell receptor (beta chain) was retrieved from a study of post-analysis software for immune sequencing data. Germline CDR1 LGHDT, CDR2 YNNKEL (reference sequence). The junction had 18 bases not matched to a gene; V was cut back by 1 base and J by 8 bases. The CDR3 loop spans 18 amino acids. There are a few counts of this clonotype. Its target is not known. Study-wide findings and caveats: Among roughly 5 TRBV segments more frequent in patients than controls were TRBV5-6, TRBV5-1 and TRBV20-1.

Prepared TCR beta cDNA libraries contained unique molecular identifiers. TCRdb ran MiXCR on the PCR reads and lists one entry per CDR3 protein. Of 150,000 to 200,000 distinct CDR3 sequences listed, 30% to 45% were seen once; the top ten hold approximately 30%. Sequences were derived from blood, sampled after autologous hematopoietic stem cell transplantation. The source of this sequence is a girl aged 10 to 17 with multiple sclerosis. This chain uses TRBV3-1 with TRBJ2-3; 7 bases are shared with TRBD2. The CDR3 reads CASSQVWELASSKRTQYF. The CDR3 DNA is TGTGCCAGCAGCCAAGTATGGGAACTAGCGTCCTCCAAGCGTACGCAGTATTTT.